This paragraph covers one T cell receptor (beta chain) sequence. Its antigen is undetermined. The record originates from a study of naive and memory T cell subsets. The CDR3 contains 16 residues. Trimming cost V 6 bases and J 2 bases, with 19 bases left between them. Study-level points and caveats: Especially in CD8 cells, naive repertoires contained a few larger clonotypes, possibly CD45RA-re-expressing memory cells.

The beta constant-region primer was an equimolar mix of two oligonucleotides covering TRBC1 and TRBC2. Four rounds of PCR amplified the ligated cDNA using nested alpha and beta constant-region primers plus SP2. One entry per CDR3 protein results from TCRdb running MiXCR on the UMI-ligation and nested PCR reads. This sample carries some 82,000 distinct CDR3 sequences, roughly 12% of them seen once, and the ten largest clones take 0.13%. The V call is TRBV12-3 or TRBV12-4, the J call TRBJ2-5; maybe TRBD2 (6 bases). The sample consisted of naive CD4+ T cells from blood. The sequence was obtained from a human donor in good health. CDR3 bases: TGTGCCAGCAGCCGAGCCGGGACTGCCTTACAAGAGACCCAGTACTTC. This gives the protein CASSRAGTALQETQYF.